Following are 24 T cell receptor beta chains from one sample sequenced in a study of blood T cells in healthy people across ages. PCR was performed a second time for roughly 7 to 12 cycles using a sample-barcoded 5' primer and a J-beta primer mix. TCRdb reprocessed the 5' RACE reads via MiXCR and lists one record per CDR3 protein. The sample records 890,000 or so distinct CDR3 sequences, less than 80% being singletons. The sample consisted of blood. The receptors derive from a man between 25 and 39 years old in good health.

CDR3 nucleotides: TGTGCCAGCACTTTCGGATTAGGGTCCTACAATGAGCAGTTCTTC. It yields the protein CASTFGLGSYNEQFF. The chain combines TRBV6-5 with TRBJ2-1; D call uncertain. Trimming pared 7 bases from V and 1 base from J, leaving 14 bases between. The CDR3 loop spans 15 amino acids. Per germline, CDR1 MNHEY and CDR2 SVGAGI.

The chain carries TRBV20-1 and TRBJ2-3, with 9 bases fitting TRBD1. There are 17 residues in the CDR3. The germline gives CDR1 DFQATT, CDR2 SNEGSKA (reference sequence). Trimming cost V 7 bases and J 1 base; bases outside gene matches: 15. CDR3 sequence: CSVSPGQGFFGTDTQYF. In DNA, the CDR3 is TGCAGTGTTAGTCCGGGACAGGGATTCTTTGGCACAGATACGCAGTATTTT.

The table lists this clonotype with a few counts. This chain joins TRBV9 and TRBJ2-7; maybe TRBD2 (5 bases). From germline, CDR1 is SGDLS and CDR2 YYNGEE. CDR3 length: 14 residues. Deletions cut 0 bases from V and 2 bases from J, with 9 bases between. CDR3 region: CASSVGYGTYEQYF. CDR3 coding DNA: TGTGCCAGCAGCGTAGGGTACGGGACCTACGAGCAGTACTTC. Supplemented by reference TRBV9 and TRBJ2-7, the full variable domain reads DSGVTQTPKHLITATGQRVTLRCSPRSGDLSVYWYQQSLDQGLQFLIQYYNGEERAKGNILERFSAQQFPDLHSELNLSSLELGDSALYFCASSVGYGTYEQYFGPGTRLTVT.

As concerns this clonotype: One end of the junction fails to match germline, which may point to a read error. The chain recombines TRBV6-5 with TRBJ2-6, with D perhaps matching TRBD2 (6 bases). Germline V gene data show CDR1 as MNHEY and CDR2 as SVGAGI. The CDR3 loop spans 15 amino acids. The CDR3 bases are TGTGCCAACAGGCCGCCAGGGACTGGGCCCAACGTCCTGACTTTC. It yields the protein CANRPPGTGPNVLTF.

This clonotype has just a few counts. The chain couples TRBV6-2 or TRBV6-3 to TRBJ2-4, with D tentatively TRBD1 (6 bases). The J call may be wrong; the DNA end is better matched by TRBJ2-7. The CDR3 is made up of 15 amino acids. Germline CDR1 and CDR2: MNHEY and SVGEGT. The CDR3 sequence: CASRPPTGKGHEQYF. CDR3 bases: TGTGCCAGCAGACCCCCCACAGGGAAGGGACACGAGCAGTACTTC.

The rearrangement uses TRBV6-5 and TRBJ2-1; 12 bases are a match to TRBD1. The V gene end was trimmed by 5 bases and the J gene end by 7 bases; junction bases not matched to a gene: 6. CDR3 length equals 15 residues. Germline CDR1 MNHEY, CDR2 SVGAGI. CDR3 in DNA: TGTGCCAGCAGTGAACCGGGACAGGGGGCGAATGAGCAGTTCTTC. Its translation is CASSEPGQGANEQFF.

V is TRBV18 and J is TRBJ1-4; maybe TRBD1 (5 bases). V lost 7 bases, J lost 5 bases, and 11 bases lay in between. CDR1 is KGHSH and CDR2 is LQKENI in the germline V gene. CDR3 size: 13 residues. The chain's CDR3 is CASFQRGNEKLFF. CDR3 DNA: TGTGCCAGCTTCCAAAGGGGAAATGAAAAACTGTTTTTT.

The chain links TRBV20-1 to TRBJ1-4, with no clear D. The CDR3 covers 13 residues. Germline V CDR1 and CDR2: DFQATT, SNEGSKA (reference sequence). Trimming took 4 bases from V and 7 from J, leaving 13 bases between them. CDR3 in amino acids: CSAIRQNPEKLFF. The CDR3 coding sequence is TGCAGTGCTATAAGGCAGAACCCTGAAAAACTGTTTTTT.

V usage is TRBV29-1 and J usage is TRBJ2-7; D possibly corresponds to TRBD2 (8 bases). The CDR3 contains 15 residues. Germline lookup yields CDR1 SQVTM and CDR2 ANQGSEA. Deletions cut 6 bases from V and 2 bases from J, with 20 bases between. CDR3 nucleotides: TGCAGCGTCCGGGGGGGGACAGAGAGGACCTACGAGCAGTACTTC. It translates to CSVRGGTERTYEQYF.

DNA of the CDR3: TGCGCCAGCAGCTTGAGAGACTCCACCCTGTTCTCTGGGGCCAACGTCCTGACTTTC. This translates into CASSLRDSTLFSGANVLTF. V is TRBV5-1 and J is TRBJ2-6; D ambiguous. Germline V gene data show CDR1 as SGHRS and CDR2 as YFSETQ. The V end lost 1 base, the J end lost 0 bases, and 17 bases lay between the germline ends. CDR3 length equals 19 residues.

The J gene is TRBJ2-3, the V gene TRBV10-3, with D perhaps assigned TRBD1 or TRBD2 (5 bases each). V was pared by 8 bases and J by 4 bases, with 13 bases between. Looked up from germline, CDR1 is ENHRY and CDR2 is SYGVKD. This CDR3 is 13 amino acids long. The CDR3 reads CAIWDGLADTQYF. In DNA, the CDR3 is TGTGCCATCTGGGACGGGTTGGCAGATACGCAGTATTTT.

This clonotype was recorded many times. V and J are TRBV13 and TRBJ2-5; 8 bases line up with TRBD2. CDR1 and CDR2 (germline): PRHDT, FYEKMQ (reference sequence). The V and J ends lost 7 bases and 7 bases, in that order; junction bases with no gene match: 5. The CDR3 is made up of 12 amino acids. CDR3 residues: CASTSAGGTQYF. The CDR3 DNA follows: TGTGCCAGCACATCGGCGGGAGGGACCCAGTACTTC. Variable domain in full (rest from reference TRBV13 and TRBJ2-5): AAGVIQSPRHLIKEKRETATLKCYPIPRHDTVYWYQQGPGQDPQFLISFYEKMQSDKGSIPDRFSAQQFSDYHSELNMSSLELGDSALYFCASTSAGGTQYFGPGTRLLVL.

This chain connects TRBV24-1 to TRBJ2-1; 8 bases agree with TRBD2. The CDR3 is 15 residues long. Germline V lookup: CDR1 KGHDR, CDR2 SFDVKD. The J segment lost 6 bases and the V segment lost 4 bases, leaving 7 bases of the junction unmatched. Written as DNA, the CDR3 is TGTGCCACCAGTGACCTCGGGGGGACTAGCAATGAGCAGTTCTTC. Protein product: CATSDLGGTSNEQFF.

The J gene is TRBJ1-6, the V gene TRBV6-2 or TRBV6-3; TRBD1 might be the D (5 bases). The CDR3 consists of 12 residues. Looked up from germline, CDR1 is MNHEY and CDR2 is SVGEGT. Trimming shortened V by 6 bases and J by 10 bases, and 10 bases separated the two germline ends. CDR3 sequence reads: CASRPGGSPLHF. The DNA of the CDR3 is TGTGCCAGCAGGCCCGGGGGATCACCCCTCCACTTT.

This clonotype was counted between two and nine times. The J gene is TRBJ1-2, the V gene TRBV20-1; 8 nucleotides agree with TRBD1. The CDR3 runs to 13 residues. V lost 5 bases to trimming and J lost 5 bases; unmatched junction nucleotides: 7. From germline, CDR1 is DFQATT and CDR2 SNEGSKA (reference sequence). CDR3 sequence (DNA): TGCAGTGCTGTAGACAGGGGTTTTTATGGCTACACCTTC. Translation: CSAVDRGFYGYTF.

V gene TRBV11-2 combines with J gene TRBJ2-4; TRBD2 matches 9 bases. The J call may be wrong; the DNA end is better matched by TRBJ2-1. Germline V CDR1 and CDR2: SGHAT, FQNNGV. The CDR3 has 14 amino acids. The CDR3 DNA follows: TGTGCCAGCAGCTTAGGATCCCTAGCGGGATATCAGTTCTTC. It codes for CASSLGSLAGYQFF.

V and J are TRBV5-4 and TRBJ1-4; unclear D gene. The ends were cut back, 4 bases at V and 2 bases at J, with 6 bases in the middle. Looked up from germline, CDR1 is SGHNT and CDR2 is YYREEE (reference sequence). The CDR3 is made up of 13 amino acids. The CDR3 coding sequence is TGTGCCAGCAGCACGGGGACTAATGAAAAACTGTTTTTT. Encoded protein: CASSTGTNEKLFF. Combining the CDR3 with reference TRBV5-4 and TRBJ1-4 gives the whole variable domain ETGVTQSPTHLIKTRGQQVTLRCSSQSGHNTVSWYQQALGQGPQFIFQYYREEENGRGNFPPRFSGLQFPNYSSELNVNALELDDSALYLCASSTGTNEKLFFGSGTQLSVL.

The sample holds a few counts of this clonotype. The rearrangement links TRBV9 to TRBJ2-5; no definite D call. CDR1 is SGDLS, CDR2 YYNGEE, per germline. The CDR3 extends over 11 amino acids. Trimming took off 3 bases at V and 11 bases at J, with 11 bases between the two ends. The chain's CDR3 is CASSGGEEQYF. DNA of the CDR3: TGTGCCAGCAGCGGAGGTGAAGAGCAGTACTTC.

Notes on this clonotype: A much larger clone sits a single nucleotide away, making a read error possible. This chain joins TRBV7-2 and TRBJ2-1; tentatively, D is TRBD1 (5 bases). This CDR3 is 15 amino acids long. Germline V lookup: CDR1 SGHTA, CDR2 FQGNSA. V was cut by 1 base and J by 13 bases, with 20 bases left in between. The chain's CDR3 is CASSLGGRSQETQFF. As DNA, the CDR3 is TGTGCCAGCAGCTTAGGGGGCAGAAGCCAAGAGACCCAGTTCTTC.

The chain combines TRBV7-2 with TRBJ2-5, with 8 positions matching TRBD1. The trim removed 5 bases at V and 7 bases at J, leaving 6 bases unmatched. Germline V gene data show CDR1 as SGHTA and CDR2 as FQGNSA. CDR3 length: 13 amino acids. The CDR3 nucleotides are TGTGCCAGCAGCACAGGGGGTAGCGGGACCCAGTACTTC. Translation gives CASSTGGSGTQYF. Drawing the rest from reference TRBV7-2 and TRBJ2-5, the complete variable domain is GAGVSQSPSNKVTEKGKDVELRCDPISGHTALYWYRQSLGQGLEFLIYFQGNSAPDKSGLPSDRFSAERTGGSVSTLTIQRTQQEDSAVYLCASSTGGSGTQYFGPGTRLLVL.

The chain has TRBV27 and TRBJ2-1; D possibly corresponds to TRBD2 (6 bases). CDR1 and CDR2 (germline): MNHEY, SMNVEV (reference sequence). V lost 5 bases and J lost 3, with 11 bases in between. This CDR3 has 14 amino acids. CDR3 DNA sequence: TGTGCCAGCAGTACCCCGGGGGACTACAATGAGCAGTTCTTC. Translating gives CASSTPGDYNEQFF.

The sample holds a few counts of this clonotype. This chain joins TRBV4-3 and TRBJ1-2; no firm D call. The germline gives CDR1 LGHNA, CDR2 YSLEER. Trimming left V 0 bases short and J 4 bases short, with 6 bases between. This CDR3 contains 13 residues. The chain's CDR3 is CASSQEALYGYTF. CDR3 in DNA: TGCGCCAGCAGCCAAGAGGCCCTCTATGGCTACACCTTC.

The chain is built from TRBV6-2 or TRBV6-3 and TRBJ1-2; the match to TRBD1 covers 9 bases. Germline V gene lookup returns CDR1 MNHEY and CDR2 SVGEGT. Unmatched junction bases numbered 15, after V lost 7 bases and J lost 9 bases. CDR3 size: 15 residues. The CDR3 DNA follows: TGTGCCAGCATTCCATCGGGGACAGGGATGCGTAGCTACACCTTC. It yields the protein CASIPSGTGMRSYTF.

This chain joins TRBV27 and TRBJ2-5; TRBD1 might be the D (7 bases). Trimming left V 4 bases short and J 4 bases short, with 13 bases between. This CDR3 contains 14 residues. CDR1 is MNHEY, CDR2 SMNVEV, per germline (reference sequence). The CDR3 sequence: CASSSGGNGETQYF. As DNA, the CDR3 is TGTGCCAGCAGTTCAGGGGGGAATGGAGAGACCCAGTACTTC.